One and the same sample provided the 8 T cell receptor beta chains below, sequenced in a study of blood T cell repertoires in COVID-19. The repertoire was sequenced with immunoSEQ multiplex PCR; TCRdb's copy has only in-frame clones and lacks some. The sample lists about 370,000 clones, about 90% seen once, with about 3% in the top ten. The sample was peripheral blood. The receptors shown here come from a woman in her 30s with COVID-19, enrolled during active disease.

This clone was recorded once. CDR3 loop: CASTVGSGVRGYTF. Here the CDR3 DNA reads TGTGCCAGTACTGTCGGTAGCGGGGTGAGGGGCTACACCTTC. This sequence joins TRBV6-5 and TRBJ1-2; D gene ambiguous. Germline assignment: CDR1 MNHEY and CDR2 SVGAGI. The CDR3 contains 14 residues. V was cut by 9 bases and J by 8 bases, with 22 bases left in between.

J is TRBJ2-1 and V is TRBV5-1; tentative D call: TRBD2 (6 bases). This CDR3 comprises 15 residues. The V and J ends lost 3 bases and 0 bases respectively, with 10 bases between them. The germline CDR1 and CDR2 sequences are SGHRS and YFSETQ. The CDR3 sequence: CASSYATSSYNEQFF. The CDR3 DNA reads TGCGCCAGCAGCTATGCGACTAGCTCCTACAATGAGCAGTTCTTC.

The chain recombines TRBV2 with TRBJ2-2, with a possible D match to TRBD1 (5 bases). V lost 6 bases, J lost 4 bases, and 12 bases lay in between. The CDR3 length is 14 residues. CDR1 is SNHLY and CDR2 is FYNNEI in the germline V gene. Here the CDR3 reads CASRDIATTGELFF. CDR3 coding DNA: TGTGCCAGCAGGGACATTGCTACCACCGGGGAGCTGTTTTTT.

This chain connects TRBV12-2 to TRBJ1-5; the table's D gene call, TRBD1, was not cross checked with the DNA. TRBV12-2 is a documented pseudogene. CDR3 size: 16 residues. The CDR3 loop is CASRLAEGTGDQPQHF. CDR3 nucleotides: TGTGCAAGTCGCTTAGCGGAGGGGACAGGGGACCAGCCCCAGCATTTT.

The V gene is TRBV4-2, the J gene TRBJ2-3; 8 bases line up with TRBD2. The CDR3 is 16 residues long. CDR1 is LGHNA and CDR2 is YNFKEQ in the germline V gene. The V and J ends lost 0 bases and 7 bases, in that order; junction bases with no gene match: 9. This chain's CDR3 is CASSQELRGGGNTQYF. As DNA, the CDR3 is TGTGCCAGCAGCCAAGAGTTACGGGGGGGCGGAAATACGCAGTATTTT.

The rearrangement joins TRBV19 to TRBJ2-3; 9 bases line up with TRBD2. The CDR3 length is 18 residues. The ends lost 0 bases at V and 0 bases at J; junction bases unmatched: 7. CDR1 LNHDA and CDR2 SQIVND come from the germline V gene (reference sequence). The CDR3 DNA reads TGTGCCAGTAGTATAGAGGCTAGCGGGGCCTTTAGCACAGATACGCAGTATTTT. Amino acid sequence: CASSIEASGAFSTDTQYF.

V usage is TRBV6-6 and J usage is TRBJ2-1, with D unclear. Trimming took off 0 bases at V and 8 bases at J, with 14 bases between the two ends. Germline CDR1 and CDR2: MNHNY and SVGAGI (reference sequence). The CDR3 sequence is 15 residues long. CDR3 DNA sequence: TGTGCCAGCAGTTACTCCATAACAGTGTCGGATGAGCAGTTCTTC. It is translated as CASSYSITVSDEQFF.

This clone appeared a single time. The V and J genes are TRBV18 and TRBJ1-2; D uncertain. CDR3 length: 16 amino acids. Germline-derived CDR1 and CDR2 are KGHSH and LQKENI. Trimming pared 6 bases from V and 0 bases from J, leaving 17 bases between. CDR3 in amino acids: CASSPGTDWTNYGYTF. Written as DNA, the CDR3 is TGTGCCAGCTCCCCGGGTACCGACTGGACTAACTATGGCTACACCTTC.